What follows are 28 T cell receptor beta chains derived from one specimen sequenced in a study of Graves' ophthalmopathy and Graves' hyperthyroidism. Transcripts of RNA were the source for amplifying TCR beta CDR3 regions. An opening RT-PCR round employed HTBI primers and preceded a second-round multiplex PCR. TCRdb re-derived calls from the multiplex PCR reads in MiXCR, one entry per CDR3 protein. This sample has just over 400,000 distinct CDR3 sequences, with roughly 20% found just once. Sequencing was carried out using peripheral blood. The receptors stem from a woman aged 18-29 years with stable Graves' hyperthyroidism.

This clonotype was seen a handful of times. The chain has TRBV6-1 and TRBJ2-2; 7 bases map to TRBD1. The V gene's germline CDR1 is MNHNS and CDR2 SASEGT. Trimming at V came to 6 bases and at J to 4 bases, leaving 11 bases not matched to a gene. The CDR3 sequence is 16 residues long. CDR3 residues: CASSPYWDRITGELFF. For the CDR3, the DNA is TGTGCCAGCAGCCCCTACTGGGACAGAATCACCGGGGAGCTGTTTTTT.

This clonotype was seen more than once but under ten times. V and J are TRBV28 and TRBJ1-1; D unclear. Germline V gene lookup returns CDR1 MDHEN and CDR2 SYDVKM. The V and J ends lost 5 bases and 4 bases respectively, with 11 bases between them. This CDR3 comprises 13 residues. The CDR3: CASSGGWGTEAFF. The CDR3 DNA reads TGTGCCAGCAGTGGAGGGTGGGGCACTGAAGCTTTCTTT.

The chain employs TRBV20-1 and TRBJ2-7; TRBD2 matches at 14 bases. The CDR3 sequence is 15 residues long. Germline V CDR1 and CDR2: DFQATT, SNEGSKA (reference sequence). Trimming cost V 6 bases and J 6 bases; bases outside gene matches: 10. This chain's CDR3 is CSAMGLAGDFLEQYF. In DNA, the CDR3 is TGCAGTGCCATGGGACTAGCGGGAGACTTTCTCGAGCAGTACTTC.

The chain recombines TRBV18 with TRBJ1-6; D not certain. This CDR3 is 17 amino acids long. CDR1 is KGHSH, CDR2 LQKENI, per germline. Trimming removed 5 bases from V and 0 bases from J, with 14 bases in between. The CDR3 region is CASSNRAPSSYNSPLHF. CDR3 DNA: TGTGCCAGCTCAAACCGGGCTCCGAGCTCCTATAATTCACCCCTCCACTTT.

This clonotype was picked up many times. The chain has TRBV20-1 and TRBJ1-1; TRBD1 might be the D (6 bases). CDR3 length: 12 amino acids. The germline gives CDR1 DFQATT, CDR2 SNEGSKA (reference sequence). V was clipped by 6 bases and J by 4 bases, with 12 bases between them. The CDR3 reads CSAFRGFTEAFF. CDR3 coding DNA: TGCAGTGCCTTTAGGGGGTTCACTGAAGCTTTCTTT.

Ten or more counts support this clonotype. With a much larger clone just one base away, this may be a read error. The CDR3 protein is CASSVRQNQPQHF. Here the CDR3 DNA reads TGTGCCAGCAGTGTCAGACAGAATCAGCCCCAGCATTTT. The chain is built from TRBV27 and TRBJ1-5, with a weak D call TRBD1 (5 bases). This CDR3 comprises 13 residues. Trimming left V 5 bases short and J 4 bases short, with 9 bases between. Germline V CDR1 and CDR2: MNHEY, SMNVEV (reference sequence).

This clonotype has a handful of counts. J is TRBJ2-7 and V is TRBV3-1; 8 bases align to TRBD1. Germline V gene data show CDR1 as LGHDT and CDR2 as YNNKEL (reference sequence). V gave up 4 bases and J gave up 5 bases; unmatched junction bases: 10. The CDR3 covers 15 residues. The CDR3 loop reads CASSPTGVAQDEQYF. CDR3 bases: TGTGCCAGCAGCCCGACAGGGGTCGCACAGGACGAGCAGTACTTC.

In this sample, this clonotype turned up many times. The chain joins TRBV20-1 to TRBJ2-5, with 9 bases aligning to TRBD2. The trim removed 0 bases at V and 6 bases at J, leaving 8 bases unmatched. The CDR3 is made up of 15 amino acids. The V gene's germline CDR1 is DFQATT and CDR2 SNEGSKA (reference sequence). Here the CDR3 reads CSARDPREGRKTQYF. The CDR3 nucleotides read TGCAGTGCTAGAGATCCGCGGGAGGGCCGGAAGACCCAGTACTTC.

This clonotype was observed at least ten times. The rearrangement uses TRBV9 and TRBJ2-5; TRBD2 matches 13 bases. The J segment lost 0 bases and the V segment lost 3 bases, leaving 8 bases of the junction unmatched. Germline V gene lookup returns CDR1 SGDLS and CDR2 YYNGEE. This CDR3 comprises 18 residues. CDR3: CASSARGTSGVDQETQYF. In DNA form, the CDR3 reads TGTGCCAGCAGCGCTAGAGGGACTAGCGGGGTAGACCAAGAGACCCAGTACTTC.

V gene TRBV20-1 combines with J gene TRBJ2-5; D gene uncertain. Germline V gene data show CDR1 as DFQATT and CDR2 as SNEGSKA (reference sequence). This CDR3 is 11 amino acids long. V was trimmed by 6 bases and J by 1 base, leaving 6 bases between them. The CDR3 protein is CSAVLQETQYF. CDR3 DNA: TGCAGTGCCGTCCTCCAAGAGACCCAGTACTTC.

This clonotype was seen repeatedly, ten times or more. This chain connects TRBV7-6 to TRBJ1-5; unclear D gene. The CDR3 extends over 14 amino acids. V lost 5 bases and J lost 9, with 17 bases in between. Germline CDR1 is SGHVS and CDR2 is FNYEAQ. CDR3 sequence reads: CASSPREAQWPQHF. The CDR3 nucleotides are TGTGCCAGCAGCCCGCGAGAAGCCCAATGGCCCCAGCATTTT.

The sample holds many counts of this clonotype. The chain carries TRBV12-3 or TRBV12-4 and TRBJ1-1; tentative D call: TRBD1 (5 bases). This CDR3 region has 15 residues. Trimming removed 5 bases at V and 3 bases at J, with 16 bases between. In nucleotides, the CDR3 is TGTGCCAGCAGTCTATTGACAGCCGGGGACACTGAAGCTTTCTTT. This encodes CASSLLTAGDTEAFF.

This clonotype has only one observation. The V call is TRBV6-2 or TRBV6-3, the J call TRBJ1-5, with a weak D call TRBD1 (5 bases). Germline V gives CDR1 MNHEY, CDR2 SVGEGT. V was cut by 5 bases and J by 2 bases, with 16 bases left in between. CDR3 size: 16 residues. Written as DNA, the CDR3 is TGTGCCAGCAGTCCGGGACGGACCTCAGGCAATCAGCCCCAGCATTTT. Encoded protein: CASSPGRTSGNQPQHF.

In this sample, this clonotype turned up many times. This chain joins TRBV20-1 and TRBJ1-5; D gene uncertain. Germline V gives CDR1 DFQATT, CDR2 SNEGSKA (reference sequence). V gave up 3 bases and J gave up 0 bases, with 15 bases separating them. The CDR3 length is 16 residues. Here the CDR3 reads CSASFRYSYSNQPQHF. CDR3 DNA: TGCAGTGCTAGTTTCCGTTATTCTTATAGCAATCAGCCCCAGCATTTT.

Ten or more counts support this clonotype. This CDR3 is CASSLGQGPSYEQYF. In DNA, the CDR3 is TGTGCCAGCAGCCTCGGACAGGGGCCTTCCTACGAGCAGTACTTC. This chain connects TRBV9 to TRBJ2-7, with 9 bases fitting TRBD1. The CDR3 loop spans 15 amino acids. V was clipped by 4 bases and J by 1 base; unmatched bases: 6. Germline values: CDR1 SGDLS, CDR2 YYNGEE.

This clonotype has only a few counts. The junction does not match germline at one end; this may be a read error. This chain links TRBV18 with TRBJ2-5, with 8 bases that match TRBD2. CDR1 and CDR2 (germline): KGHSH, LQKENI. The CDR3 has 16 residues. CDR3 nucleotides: TGTGCTAGCTCACGTACCCGGACTAGCAGCCAAGAGACCCAGTACTTC. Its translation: CASSRTRTSSQETQYF.

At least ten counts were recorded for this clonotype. CDR3 sequence: CASSLSLRANTEAFF. CDR3 DNA: TGTGCCAGTAGTTTATCCCTCCGGGCGAACACTGAAGCTTTCTTT. The gene calls are TRBV19 and TRBJ1-1; unclear D gene. Trimming removed 5 bases from V and 1 base from J, with 14 bases in between. The CDR3 is 15 amino acids. The germline V gene has CDR1 LNHDA and CDR2 SQIVND (reference sequence).

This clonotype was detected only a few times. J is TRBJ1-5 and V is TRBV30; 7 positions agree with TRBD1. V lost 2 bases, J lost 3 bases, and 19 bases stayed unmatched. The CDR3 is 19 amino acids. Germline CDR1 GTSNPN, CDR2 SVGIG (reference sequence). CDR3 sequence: CAWSTNRGGPVFANQPQHF. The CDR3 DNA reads TGTGCCTGGAGTACAAACAGAGGGGGCCCGGTGTTCGCCAATCAGCCCCAGCATTTT. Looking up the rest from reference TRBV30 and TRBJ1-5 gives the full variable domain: SQTIHQWPATLVQPVGSPLSLECTVEGTSNPNLYWYRQAAGRGLQLLFYSVGIGQISSEVPQNLSASRPQDRQFILSSKKLLLSDSGFYLCAWSTNRGGPVFANQPQHFGDGTRLSIL.

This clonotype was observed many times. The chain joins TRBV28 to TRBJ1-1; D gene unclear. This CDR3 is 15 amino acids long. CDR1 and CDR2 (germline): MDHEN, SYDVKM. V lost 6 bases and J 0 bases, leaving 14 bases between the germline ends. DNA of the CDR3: TGTGCCAGCAGAGATAATCGAGGGATGAACACTGAAGCTTTCTTT. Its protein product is CASRDNRGMNTEAFF.

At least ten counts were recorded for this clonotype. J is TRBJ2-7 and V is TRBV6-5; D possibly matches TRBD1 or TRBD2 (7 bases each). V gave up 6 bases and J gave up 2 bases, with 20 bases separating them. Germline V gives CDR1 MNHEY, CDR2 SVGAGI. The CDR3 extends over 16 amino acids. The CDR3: CASRREGATPTYEQYF. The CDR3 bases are TGTGCCAGCAGGAGGGAGGGGGCCACTCCTACCTACGAGCAGTACTTC.

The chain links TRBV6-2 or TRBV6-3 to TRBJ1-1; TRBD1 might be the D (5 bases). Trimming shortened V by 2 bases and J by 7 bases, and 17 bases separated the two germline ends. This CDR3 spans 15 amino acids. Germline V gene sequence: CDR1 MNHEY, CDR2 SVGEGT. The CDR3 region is CASSYRTIPSVEAFF. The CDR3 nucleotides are TGTGCCAGCAGTTACCGGACAATTCCCTCGGTTGAAGCTTTCTTT.

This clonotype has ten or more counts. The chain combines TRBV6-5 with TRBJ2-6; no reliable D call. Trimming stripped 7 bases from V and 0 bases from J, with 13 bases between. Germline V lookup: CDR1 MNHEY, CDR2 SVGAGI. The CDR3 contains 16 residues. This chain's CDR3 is CASISRASSGANVLTF. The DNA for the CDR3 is TGTGCCAGCATTAGTAGGGCCAGCTCTGGGGCCAACGTCCTGACTTTC.

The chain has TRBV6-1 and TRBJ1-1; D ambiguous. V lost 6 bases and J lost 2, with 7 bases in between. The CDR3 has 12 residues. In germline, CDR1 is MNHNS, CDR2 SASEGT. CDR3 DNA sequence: TGTGCCAGCAGGCGGTTAAACACTGAAGCTTTCTTT. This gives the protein CASRRLNTEAFF.

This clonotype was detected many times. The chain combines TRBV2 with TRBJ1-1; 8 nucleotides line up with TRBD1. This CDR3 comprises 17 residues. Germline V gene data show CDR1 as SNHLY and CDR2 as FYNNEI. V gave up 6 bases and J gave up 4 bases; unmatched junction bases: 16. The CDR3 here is CASRETGDSVFGTEAFF. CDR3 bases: TGTGCCAGCAGAGAGACAGGGGATTCCGTCTTTGGCACTGAAGCTTTCTTT.

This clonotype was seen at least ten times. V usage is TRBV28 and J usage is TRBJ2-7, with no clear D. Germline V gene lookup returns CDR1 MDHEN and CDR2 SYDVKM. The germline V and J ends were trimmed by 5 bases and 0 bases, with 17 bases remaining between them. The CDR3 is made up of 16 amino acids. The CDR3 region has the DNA TGTGCCAGCAGTACCTCCGGCCTACCTAGCTCCTACGAGCAGTACTTC. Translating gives CASSTSGLPSSYEQYF.

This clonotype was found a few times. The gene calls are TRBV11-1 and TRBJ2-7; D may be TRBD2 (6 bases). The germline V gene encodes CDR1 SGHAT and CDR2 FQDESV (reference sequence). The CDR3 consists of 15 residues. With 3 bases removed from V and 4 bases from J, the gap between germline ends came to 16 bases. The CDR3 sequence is CASSFQPGLFYEQYF. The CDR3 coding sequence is TGTGCCAGCAGCTTTCAGCCGGGACTCTTTTACGAGCAGTACTTC.

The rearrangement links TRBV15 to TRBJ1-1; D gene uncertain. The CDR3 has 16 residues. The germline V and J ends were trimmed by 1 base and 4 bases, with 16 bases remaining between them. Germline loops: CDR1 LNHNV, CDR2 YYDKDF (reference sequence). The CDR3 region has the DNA TGTGCCACCAGCAGAGTGAACGAACACCGGAGCACTGAAGCTTTCTTT. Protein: CATSRVNEHRSTEAFF.

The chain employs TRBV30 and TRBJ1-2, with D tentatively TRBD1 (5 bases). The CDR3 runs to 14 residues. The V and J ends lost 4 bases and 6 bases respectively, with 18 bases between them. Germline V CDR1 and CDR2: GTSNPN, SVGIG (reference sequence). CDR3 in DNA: TGTGCCTGGAATCCCACGGGACTGGCGGATGGCTACACCTTC. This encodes CAWNPTGLADGYTF.